This T cell receptor beta chain was recorded in a study of blood T cell repertoires in COVID-19. At the level of the study: Both acute and convalescent COVID-19 samples were obtained from the United States, Italy and Spain.

Data came from immunoSEQ multiplex PCR; TCRdb stores just in-frame clones and leaves some out. The profile shows about 190,000 clones, roughly three quarters of them singletons. Germline loops: CDR1 SGHTA, CDR2 FQGNSA. The V and J ends lost 5 bases and 7 bases respectively, with 20 bases between them. The CDR3 spans 15 residues. This receptor was obtained from a woman aged 45-59 years with acute COVID-19. The V and J genes are TRBV7-2 and TRBJ1-1; no definite D call. Sample: PBMCs or T cells enriched from blood (not recorded which). The CDR3 region is CASSPPSMGRVEAFF. The CDR3 DNA follows: TGTGCCAGCAGCCCCCCGAGTATGGGGAGAGTTGAAGCTTTCTTT.